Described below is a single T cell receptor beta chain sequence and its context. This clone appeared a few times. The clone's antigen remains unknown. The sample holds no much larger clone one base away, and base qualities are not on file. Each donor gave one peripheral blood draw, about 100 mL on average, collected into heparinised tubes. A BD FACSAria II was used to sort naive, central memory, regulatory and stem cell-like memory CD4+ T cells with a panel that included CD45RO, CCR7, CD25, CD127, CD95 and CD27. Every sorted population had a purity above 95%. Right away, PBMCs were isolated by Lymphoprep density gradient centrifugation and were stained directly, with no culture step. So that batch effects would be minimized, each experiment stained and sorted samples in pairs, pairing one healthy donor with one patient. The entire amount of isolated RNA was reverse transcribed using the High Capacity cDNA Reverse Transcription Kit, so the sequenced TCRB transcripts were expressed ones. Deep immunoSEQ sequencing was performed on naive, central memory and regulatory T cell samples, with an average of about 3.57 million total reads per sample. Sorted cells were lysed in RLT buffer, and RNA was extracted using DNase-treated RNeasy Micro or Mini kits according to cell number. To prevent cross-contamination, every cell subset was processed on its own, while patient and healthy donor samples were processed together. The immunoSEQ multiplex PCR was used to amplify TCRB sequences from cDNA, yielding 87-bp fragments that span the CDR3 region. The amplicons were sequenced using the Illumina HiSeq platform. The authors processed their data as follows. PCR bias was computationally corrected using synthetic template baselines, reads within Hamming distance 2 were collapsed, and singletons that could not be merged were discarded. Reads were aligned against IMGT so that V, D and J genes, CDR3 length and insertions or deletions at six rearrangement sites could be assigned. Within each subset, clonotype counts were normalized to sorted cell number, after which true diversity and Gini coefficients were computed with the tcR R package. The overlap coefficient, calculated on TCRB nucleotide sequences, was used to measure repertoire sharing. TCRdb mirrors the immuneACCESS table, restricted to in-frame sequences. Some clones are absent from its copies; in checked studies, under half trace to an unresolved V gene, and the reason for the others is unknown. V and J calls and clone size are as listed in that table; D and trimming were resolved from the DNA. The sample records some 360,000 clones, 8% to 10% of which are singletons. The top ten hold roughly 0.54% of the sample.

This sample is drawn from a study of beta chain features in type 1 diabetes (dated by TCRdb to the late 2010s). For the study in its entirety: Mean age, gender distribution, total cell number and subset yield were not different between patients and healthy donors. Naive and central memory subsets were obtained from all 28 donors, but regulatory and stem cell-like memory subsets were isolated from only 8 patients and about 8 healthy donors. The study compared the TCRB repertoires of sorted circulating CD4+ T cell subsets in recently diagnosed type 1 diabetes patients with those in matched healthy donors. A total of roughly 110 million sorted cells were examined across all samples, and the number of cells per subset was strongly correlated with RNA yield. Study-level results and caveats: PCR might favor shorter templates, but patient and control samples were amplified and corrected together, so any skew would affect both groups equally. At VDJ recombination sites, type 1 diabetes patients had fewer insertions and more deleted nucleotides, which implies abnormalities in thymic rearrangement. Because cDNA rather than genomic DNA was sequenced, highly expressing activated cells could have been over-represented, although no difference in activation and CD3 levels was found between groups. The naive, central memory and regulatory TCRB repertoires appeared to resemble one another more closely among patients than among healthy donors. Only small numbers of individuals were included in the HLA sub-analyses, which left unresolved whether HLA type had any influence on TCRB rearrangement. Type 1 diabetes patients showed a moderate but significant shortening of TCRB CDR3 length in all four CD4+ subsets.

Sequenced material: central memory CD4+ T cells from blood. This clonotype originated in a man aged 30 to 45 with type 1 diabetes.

The CDR3 protein: CASGGLRTGELFF. The sequenced DNA is TGTGCCAGTGGGGGCCTAAGGACCGGGGAGCTGTTTTTT. In this chain, TRBV19 is recombined with TRBJ2-2; the D gene is possibly TRBD1, with 6 bases matching. The cysteine opens and the phenylalanine closes a CDR3 of 13 amino acids. Of all the DNA, just the CDR3 is kept, 39 bases in frame from base 1. Trimming takes 8 bases from V and 5 bases from J, and the germline ends sit 12 bases apart. The germline V gene (reference sequence) supplies CDR1 LNHDA and CDR2 SQIVND. Joined to the reference TRBV19 and TRBJ2-2 proteins, this CDR3 gives the full variable domain: DGGITQSPKYLFRKEGQNVTLSCEQNLNHDAMYWYRQDPGQGLRLIYYSQIVNDFQKGDIAEGYSVSREKKESFPLTVTSAQKNPTAFYLCASGGLRTGELFFGEGSRLTVL.